The next 27 T cell receptor beta chains were all read from a single sample in a study of T cells in Graves' hyperthyroidism and ophthalmopathy. Researchers took RNA transcripts and amplified the TCR beta CDR3 regions from them. The HTBI primer set was used in a first-round RT-PCR of the TCR CDR3. MiXCR, run by TCRdb on the multiplex PCR reads, gives a single entry per CDR3 protein. The sample consists of more than 500,000 distinct CDR3 sequences, about 45% of them appearing once. The specimen was peripheral blood or thyroid tissue (not recorded which). These receptors were collected from an adult woman with Graves' disease, either hyperthyroidism or ophthalmopathy (not recorded which).

This chain connects TRBV7-9 to TRBJ1-1, with TRBD1 matching 9 bases. The length of the CDR3 is 11 residues. J lost 11 bases, V lost 5 bases, and 3 bases had no gene match. The germline V gene encodes CDR1 SEHNR and CDR2 FQNEAQ (reference sequence). Written as DNA, the CDR3 is TGTGCCAGCAGCGGGACAGGGTCCGCTTTCTTT. Residues: CASSGTGSAFF. The full variable domain, completed using reference TRBV7-9 and TRBJ1-1, is DTGVSQNPRHKITKRGQNVTFRCDPISEHNRLYWYRQTLGQGPEFLTYFQNEAQLEKSRLLSDRFSAERPKGSFSTLEIQRTEQGDSAMYLCASSGTGSAFFGQGTRLTVV.

This clonotype appeared a single time. The junction shows a germline mismatch at one end, possibly a read error. The rearrangement joins TRBV14 to TRBJ2-2; D possibly corresponds to TRBD2 (6 bases). CDR1 is SGHDN, CDR2 FVKESK, per germline. This CDR3 region has 15 residues. Here the CDR3 DNA reads TGTGCCAGCAGCCCCTTGGGACTGAACACCGGGGAGCTGTCTTGG. Translation gives CASSPLGLNTGELSW. Together with reference TRBV14 and TRBJ2-2, the CDR3 gives the full variable domain: EAGVTQFPSHSVIEKGQTVTLRCDPISGHDNLYWYRRVMGKEIKFLLHFVKESKQDESGMPNNRFLAERTGGTYSTLKVQPAELEDSGVYFCASSPLGLNTGELSWGEGSRLTVL.

The chain is built from TRBV29-1 and TRBJ1-2, with 7 positions matching TRBD1. The CDR3 covers 14 residues. The V segment lost 7 bases and the J segment 4 bases; nucleotides outside the gene matches: 12. Germline assignment: CDR1 SQVTM and CDR2 ANQGSEA. This CDR3 is CSATGRDSSYGYTF. DNA of the CDR3: TGCAGCGCTACCGGGCGGGACAGTTCCTATGGCTACACCTTC.

V is TRBV24-1 and J is TRBJ2-1; a possible D gene is TRBD2 (6 bases). The J call is uncertain, as TRBJ2-7 better fits the DNA end. The CDR3 length is 16 residues. Germline V gives CDR1 KGHDR, CDR2 SFDVKD. CDR3 in amino acids: CATSSRRDFSYNEQYF. The DNA for the CDR3 is TGTGCCACCAGTAGCCGGCGGGACTTTTCCTACAATGAGCAGTACTTC.

The rearrangement uses TRBV7-2 and TRBJ2-7; D is perhaps TRBD1 or TRBD2 (5 bases each). Per the germline V gene, CDR1 is SGHTA and CDR2 is FQGNSA. CDR3 length: 15 amino acids. Trimming took 3 bases from V and 5 from J, leaving 17 bases between them. As DNA, the CDR3 is TGTGCCAGCAGCTTCACCCCCCGGGACCCTCACGAGCAGTACTTC. It yields the protein CASSFTPRDPHEQYF.

V is TRBV7-8 and J is TRBJ2-7, with D tentatively TRBD1 (6 bases). There are 14 residues in the CDR3. Germline V gene lookup returns CDR1 SGHVS and CDR2 FQNEAQ. V was pared by 6 bases and J by 0 bases, with 12 bases between. The CDR3, as DNA: TGTGCCAGCAGGAACAGGGAAACCTCCTACGAGCAGTACTTC. This gives the protein CASRNRETSYEQYF.

This clonotype was seen a single time. The chain carries TRBV29-1 and TRBJ1-3; D is unclear. Germline CDR1 reads SQVTM; CDR2 reads ANQGSEA. Trimming shortened V by 4 bases and J by 0 bases, and 10 bases separated the two germline ends. This CDR3 spans 14 amino acids. The CDR3 sequence is CSVVDPTSGNTIYF. CDR3 sequence (DNA): TGCAGCGTTGTGGACCCCACCTCTGGAAACACCATATATTTT.

This chain connects TRBV7-9 to TRBJ2-7; no definite D call. Trimming took off 5 bases at V and 3 bases at J, with 11 bases between the two ends. Looked up from germline, CDR1 is SEHNR and CDR2 is FQNEAQ (reference sequence). The CDR3 totals 13 residues. The CDR3 reads CASSHPDGYEQYF. CDR3 sequence (DNA): TGTGCCAGCAGCCACCCGGACGGCTACGAGCAGTACTTC. Full variable domain (remainder filled in from reference TRBV7-9 and TRBJ2-7): DTGVSQNPRHKITKRGQNVTFRCDPISEHNRLYWYRQTLGQGPEFLTYFQNEAQLEKSRLLSDRFSAERPKGSFSTLEIQRTEQGDSAMYLCASSHPDGYEQYFGPGTRLTVT.

The table lists this clonotype with many counts. The chain has TRBV2 and TRBJ2-7, with a weak D call TRBD2 (6 bases). From germline, CDR1 is SNHLY and CDR2 FYNNEI. The CDR3 is made up of 14 amino acids. V dropped 5 bases and J dropped 0 bases, with 11 bases sitting between them. DNA for the CDR3: TGTGCCAGCAGTCGGGACTGGAGCTCCTACGAGCAGTACTTC. Its protein is CASSRDWSSYEQYF.

This clonotype was observed many times. V and J are TRBV7-9 and TRBJ2-7; tentative D call: TRBD2 (6 bases). This CDR3 has 13 amino acids. Trimming cost V 5 bases and J 6 bases, with 14 bases left between them. Germline assignment: CDR1 SEHNR and CDR2 FQNEAQ (reference sequence). The CDR3 loop reads CASSRVGGFEQYF. For the CDR3, the DNA is TGTGCCAGCAGCCGAGTGGGGGGATTCGAGCAGTACTTC.

V usage is TRBV10-3 and J usage is TRBJ2-6; the D gene is possibly TRBD1 (5 bases). V lost 5 bases and J lost 4, with 6 bases in between. The CDR3 is 13 amino acids. Germline CDR1 and CDR2: ENHRY and SYGVKD. The CDR3 DNA reads TGTGCCATCAGTAGACAGGGGGCCAACGTCCTGACTTTC. It yields the protein CAISRQGANVLTF.

The rearrangement joins TRBV7-9 to TRBJ2-2; D possibly uses TRBD1 or TRBD2 (5 bases each). Germline V gene lookup returns CDR1 SEHNR and CDR2 FQNEAQ (reference sequence). V dropped 5 bases and J dropped 4 bases, with 20 bases sitting between them. CDR3 length: 17 residues. The CDR3 spells CASSQSSMRGSTGELFF. In DNA form, the CDR3 reads TGTGCCAGCAGCCAAAGTTCAATGAGGGGTAGCACCGGGGAGCTGTTTTTT.

Points on this clonotype: This may stem from a read error, because a much larger clone lies one nucleotide away. The rearrangement uses TRBV6-1 and TRBJ2-7; D not certain. This CDR3 comprises 12 residues. Germline CDR1 is MNHNS and CDR2 is SASEGT. Trimming left V 3 bases short and J 3 bases short, with 6 bases between. CDR3 sequence (DNA): TGTGCCAGCAGTGACAGGATCTACGAGCAGTACTTC. This translates into CASSDRIYEQYF.

V and J are TRBV20-1 and TRBJ2-2; a possible D gene is TRBD1 (5 bases). V lost 6 bases, J lost 7 bases, and 24 bases lay in between. The CDR3 extends over 16 amino acids. CDR1 is DFQATT, CDR2 SNEGSKA, per germline (reference sequence). The CDR3 nucleotides read TGCAGTGCCCGAGAGACAGCTCTATCGATCGGCGGGGAGCTGTTTTTT. This codes for CSARETALSIGGELFF.

This clonotype was detected many times. The V call is TRBV7-6, the J call TRBJ1-1; D is unresolved. There are 15 residues in the CDR3. Deletions cut 1 base from V and 1 base from J, with 10 bases between. Germline assignment: CDR1 SGHVS and CDR2 FNYEAQ. CDR3 amino acids: CASSLVLPGNTEAFF. The CDR3 bases are TGTGCCAGCAGCTTAGTTCTCCCAGGGAACACTGAAGCTTTCTTT.

V gene TRBV7-3 combines with J gene TRBJ1-2; tentatively, D is TRBD1 (5 bases). Trimming removed 5 bases from V and 2 bases from J, with 15 bases in between. The germline V gene encodes CDR1 SGHTA and CDR2 FQGTGA. This CDR3 is 15 amino acids long. Here the CDR3 DNA reads TGTGCCAGCAGCCCCGGCCCGGGGGTGAACTATGGCTACACCTTC. The encoded protein is CASSPGPGVNYGYTF.

The CDR3 region has the DNA TGTGCCAGCAGCTTACTGTTTTTT. Its protein product is CASSLLFF. The rearrangement uses TRBV7-2 and TRBJ1-4; D not resolved. Germline CDR1 SGHTA, CDR2 FQGNSA. The CDR3 has 8 residues. Trimming removed 2 bases at V and 14 bases at J, with 0 bases between.

The rearrangement links TRBV19 to TRBJ1-5; 7 bases agree with TRBD1. CDR3 length: 15 amino acids. J was trimmed by 4 bases and V by 7 bases; bases with no gene match: 10. The germline gives CDR1 LNHDA, CDR2 SQIVND (reference sequence). CDR3 nucleotides: TGTGCCAGTACGAGGGAGACAGGGACGAATCAGCCCCAGCATTTT. Protein product: CASTRETGTNQPQHF.

CDR3 sequence (DNA): TGTGCCAGCAGCTCGATAGCCTCTGGGGCCAACGTCCTGACTTTC. Protein sequence: CASSSIASGANVLTF. The gene calls are TRBV7-2 and TRBJ2-6; D gene uncertain. Germline CDR1 is SGHTA and CDR2 is FQGNSA. V was cut by 4 bases and J by 0 bases, with 7 bases left in between. This CDR3 comprises 15 residues.

J is TRBJ2-7 and V is TRBV6-5; D possibly uses TRBD1 or TRBD2 (7 bases each). V lost 6 bases and J 2 bases, leaving 11 bases between the germline ends. The CDR3 spans 13 residues. Germline assignment: CDR1 MNHEY and CDR2 SVGAGI. This CDR3 reads CASRQGGTYEQYF. As DNA, the CDR3 is TGTGCCAGCAGGCAGGGGGGGACCTACGAGCAGTACTTC.

The chain recombines TRBV20-1 with TRBJ2-2, with 10 nucleotides matching TRBD2. Germline loops: CDR1 DFQATT, CDR2 SNEGSKA (reference sequence). With 3 bases clipped from V and 8 bases from J, the junction kept 6 bases outside the gene matches. There are 14 residues in the CDR3. The CDR3 here is CSASGTSDVGELFF. The CDR3 DNA reads as TGCAGTGCTAGCGGGACTAGCGACGTTGGGGAGCTGTTTTTT.

This clonotype was detected only a few times. This sequence joins TRBV5-4 and TRBJ1-2; D is undetermined. Germline V gene lookup returns CDR1 SGHNT and CDR2 YYREEE (reference sequence). The V end lost 1 base, the J end lost 8 bases, and 15 bases lay between the germline ends. This CDR3 spans 14 amino acids. CDR3 sequence (DNA): TGTGCCAGCAGCTTGACGACGGAAGCTTTCGGCTACACCTTC. As protein: CASSLTTEAFGYTF.

This clonotype was observed many times. The chain employs TRBV6-5 and TRBJ2-7; TRBD1 aligns across 8 bases. The CDR3 is 14 amino acids. Germline V CDR1 and CDR2: MNHEY, SVGAGI. The V and J ends lost 5 bases and 3 bases, in that order; junction bases with no gene match: 6. The CDR3 bases are TGTGCCAGCAGTCCTACAGGGGGATTCTACGAGCAGTACTTC. Translated, it gives CASSPTGGFYEQYF.

About this clonotype: Mismatch with germline at one junction end may stem from a read error. V usage is TRBV11-2 and J usage is TRBJ1-1; 8 bases fit TRBD1. This CDR3 region has 15 residues. CDR1 and CDR2 from the germline V gene are SGHAT and FQNNGV. The CDR3 DNA is TGTGCCAGCAGCTGCTACCGACAGGGGAACACTGGAGCTTTCTTT. Translated, it gives CASSCYRQGNTGAFF.

This clonotype occurred once. The V gene is TRBV11-1, the J gene TRBJ1-3, with D uncertain. This CDR3 is 16 amino acids long. Germline V gene data show CDR1 as SGHAT and CDR2 as FQDESV (reference sequence). V was trimmed by 0 bases and J by 0 bases, leaving 9 bases between them. The CDR3 loop is CASSLAETNSGNTIYF. CDR3 nucleotide sequence: TGTGCCAGCAGCTTAGCTGAGACAAACTCTGGAAACACCATATATTTT.

The chain uses TRBV29-1 and TRBJ1-2; TRBD1 matches 10 bases. Looked up from germline, CDR1 is SQVTM and CDR2 is ANQGSEA. V shed 6 bases and J 4 bases; nucleotides not matched to a gene: 5. This CDR3 region has 13 residues. The CDR3 protein is CSVGTGDGYGYTF. The CDR3 DNA sequence: TGCAGCGTAGGGACAGGGGACGGCTATGGCTACACCTTC.

This clonotype was picked up many times. The V call is TRBV5-1, the J call TRBJ2-5; 9 nucleotides line up with TRBD1. V shed 2 bases and J 1 base; nucleotides not matched to a gene: 3. Germline CDR1 reads SGHRS; CDR2 reads YFSETQ. The CDR3 spans 15 residues. The CDR3 is CASSFQDRGQETQYF. In DNA form, the CDR3 reads TGCGCCAGCAGCTTCCAGGACAGGGGCCAAGAGACCCAGTACTTC.